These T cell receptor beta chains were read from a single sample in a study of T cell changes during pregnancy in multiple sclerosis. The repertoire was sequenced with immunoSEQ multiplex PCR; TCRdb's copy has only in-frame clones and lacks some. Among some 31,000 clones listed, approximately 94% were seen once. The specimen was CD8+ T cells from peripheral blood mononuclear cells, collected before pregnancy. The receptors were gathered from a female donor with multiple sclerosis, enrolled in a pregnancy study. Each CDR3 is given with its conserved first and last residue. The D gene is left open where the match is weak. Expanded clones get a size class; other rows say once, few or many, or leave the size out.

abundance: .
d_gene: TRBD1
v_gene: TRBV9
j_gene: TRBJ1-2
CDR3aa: CASSVLGGLGGYTF
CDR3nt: TGTGCCAGCAGCGTTCTAGGGGGCTTGGGCGGCTACACCTTC

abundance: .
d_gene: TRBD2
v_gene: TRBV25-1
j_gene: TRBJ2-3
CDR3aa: CASSVLAQGTDTQYF
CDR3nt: TGTGCCAGCAGTGTACTAGCGCAGGGCACAGATACGCAGTATTTT

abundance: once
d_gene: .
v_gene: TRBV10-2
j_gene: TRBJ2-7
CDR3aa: CASSERGASYEQYF
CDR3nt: TGCGCCAGCAGTGAGCGGGGGGCCTCCTACGAGCAGTACTTC

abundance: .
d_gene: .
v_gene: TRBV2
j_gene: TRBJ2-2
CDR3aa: CASSEAGTPNTGELFF
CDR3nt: TGTGCCAGCAGTGAAGCGGGGACTCCGAACACCGGGGAGCTGTTTTTT

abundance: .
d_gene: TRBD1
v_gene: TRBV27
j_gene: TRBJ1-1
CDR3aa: CASSLSGQGMNTEAFF
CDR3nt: TGTGCCAGCAGTTTATCGGGACAGGGAATGAACACTGAAGCTTTCTTT

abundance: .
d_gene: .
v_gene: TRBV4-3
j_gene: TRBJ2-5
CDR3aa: CASSLNRIETQYF
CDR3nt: TGCGCCAGCAGCCTCAACAGGATCGAGACCCAGTACTTC

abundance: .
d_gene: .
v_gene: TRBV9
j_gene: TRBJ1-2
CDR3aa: CASSTQGSGYTF
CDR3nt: TGTGCCAGCAGCACACAGGGCTCTGGCTACACCTTC

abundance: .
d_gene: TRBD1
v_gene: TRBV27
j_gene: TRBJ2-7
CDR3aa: CASSLATGSNYEQYF
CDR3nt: TGTGCCAGCAGCCTTGCGACAGGGTCAAACTACGAGCAGTACTTC

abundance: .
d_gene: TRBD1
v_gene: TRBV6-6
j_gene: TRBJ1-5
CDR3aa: CATGQGVGNQPQHF
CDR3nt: TGTGCCACCGGCCAGGGGGTGGGCAATCAGCCCCAGCATTTT

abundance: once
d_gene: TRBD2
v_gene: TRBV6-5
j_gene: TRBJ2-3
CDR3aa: CASSYSLGGEQYF
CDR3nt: TGTGCCAGCAGTTACTCCCTTGGGGGGGAGCAGTATTTT

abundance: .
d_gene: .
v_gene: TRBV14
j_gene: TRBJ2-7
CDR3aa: CASSQVGAVSEQYF
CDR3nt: TGTGCCAGCAGCCAAGTTGGGGCAGTCTCCGAGCAGTACTTC

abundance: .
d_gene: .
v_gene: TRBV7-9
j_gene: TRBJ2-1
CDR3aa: CASSPPIDSNNEQFF
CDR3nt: TGTGCCAGCAGCCCTCCAATCGACTCGAACAATGAGCAGTTCTTC

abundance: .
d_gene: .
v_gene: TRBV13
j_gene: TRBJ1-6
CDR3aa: CASSRKTARNSPLHF
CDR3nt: TGTGCCAGCAGCCGCAAGACAGCCCGTAATTCACCCCTCCACTTT

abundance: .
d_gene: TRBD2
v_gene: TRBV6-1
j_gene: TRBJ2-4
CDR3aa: CASSELAGGGDNIQYF
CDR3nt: TGTGCCAGCAGTGAGCTAGCGGGGGGAGGGGATAACATTCAGTACTTC

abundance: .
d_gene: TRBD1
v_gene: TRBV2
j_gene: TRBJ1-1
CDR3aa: CASSVPPGQHEAFF
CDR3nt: TGTGCCAGCAGCGTACCTCCGGGACAGCATGAAGCTTTCTTT

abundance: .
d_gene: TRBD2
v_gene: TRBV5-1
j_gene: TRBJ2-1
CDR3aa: CASSSRGLAGDNEQFF
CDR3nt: TGCGCCAGCAGCTCACGTGGACTAGCGGGCGACAATGAGCAGTTCTTC

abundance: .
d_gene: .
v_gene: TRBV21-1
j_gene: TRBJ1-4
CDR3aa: CASPWDKHEKLFF
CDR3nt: TGTGCCTCGCCTTGGGACAAACATGAAAAACTGTTTTTT

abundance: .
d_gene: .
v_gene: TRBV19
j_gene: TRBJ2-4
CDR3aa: CASSVWTADIQYF
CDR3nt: TGTGCCAGTAGTGTTTGGACAGCGGACATTCAGTACTTC

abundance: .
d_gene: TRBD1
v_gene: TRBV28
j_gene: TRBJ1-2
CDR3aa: CASSPVTQGAHGYTF
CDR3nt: TGTGCCAGCAGTCCCGTTACCCAGGGGGCGCACGGCTACACCTTC

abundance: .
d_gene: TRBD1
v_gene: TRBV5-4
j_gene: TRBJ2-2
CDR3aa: CASSSLQGAEVLFF
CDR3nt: TGTGCCAGCAGCTCTTTACAGGGGGCGGAGGTTCTGTTTTTT

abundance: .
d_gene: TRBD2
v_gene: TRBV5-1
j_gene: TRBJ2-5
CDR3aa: CASSWNLGTSGRDQETQYF
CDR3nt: TGCGCCAGCAGCTGGAACTTGGGGACTAGCGGGAGGGATCAAGAGACCCAGTACTTC

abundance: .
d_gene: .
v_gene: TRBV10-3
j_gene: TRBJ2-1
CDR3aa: CAISESEVAGEQFF
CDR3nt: TGTGCCATCAGTGAGTCAGAGGTGGCCGGGGAGCAGTTCTTC

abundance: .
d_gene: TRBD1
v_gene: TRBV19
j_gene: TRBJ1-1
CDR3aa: CASSAGGGTEAFF
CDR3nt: TGTGCCAGTAGTGCAGGGGGCGGGACTGAAGCTTTCTTT

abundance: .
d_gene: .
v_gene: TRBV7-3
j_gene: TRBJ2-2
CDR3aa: CASSLMTGGFTGELFF
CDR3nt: TGTGCCAGCAGCTTAATGACAGGAGGTTTCACCGGGGAGCTGTTTTTT

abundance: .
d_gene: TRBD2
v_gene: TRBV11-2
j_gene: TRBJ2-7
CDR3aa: CASSLSTSGIAYEQYF
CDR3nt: TGTGCCAGCAGCTTGTCGACTAGCGGCATAGCCTACGAGCAGTACTTC

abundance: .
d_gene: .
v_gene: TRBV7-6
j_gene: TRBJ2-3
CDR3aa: CASGLANTDTQYF
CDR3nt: TGTGCCAGCGGTCTAGCCAACACAGATACGCAGTATTTT

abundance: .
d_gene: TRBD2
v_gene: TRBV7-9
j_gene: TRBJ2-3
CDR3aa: CASSPSGDGVGQYF
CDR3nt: TGTGCCAGCAGCCCTAGCGGGGACGGAGTCGGGCAGTATTTT

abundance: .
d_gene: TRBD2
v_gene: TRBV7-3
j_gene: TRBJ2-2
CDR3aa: CASSLASGGTGELFF
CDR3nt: TGTGCCAGCAGCTTAGCTAGCGGGGGAACCGGGGAGCTGTTTTTT

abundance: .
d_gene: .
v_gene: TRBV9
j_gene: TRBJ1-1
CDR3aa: CASGEGAMNTEAFF
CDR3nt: TGTGCCAGCGGGGAAGGGGCCATGAACACTGAAGCTTTCTTT

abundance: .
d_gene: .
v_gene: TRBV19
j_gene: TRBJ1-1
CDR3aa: CASSPGLNTEAFF
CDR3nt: TGTGCCAGTAGTCCAGGTCTGAACACTGAAGCTTTCTTT

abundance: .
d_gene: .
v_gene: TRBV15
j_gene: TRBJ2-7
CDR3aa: CATSSGIAYEQYF
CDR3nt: TGTGCCACCAGCTCAGGGATCGCCTACGAGCAGTACTTC

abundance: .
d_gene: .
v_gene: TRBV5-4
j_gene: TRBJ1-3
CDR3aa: CASSMGVGNTIYF
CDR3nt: TGTGCCAGCAGCATGGGCGTGGGAAACACCATATATTTT

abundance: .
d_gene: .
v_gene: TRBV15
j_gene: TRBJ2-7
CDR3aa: CATSRDRGIPEQYF
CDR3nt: TGTGCCACCAGCAGAGATCGGGGGATTCCCGAGCAGTACTTC

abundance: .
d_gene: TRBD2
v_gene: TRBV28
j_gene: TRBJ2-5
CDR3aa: CASSLRLAGQETQYF
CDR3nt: TGTGCCAGCAGTTTAAGGCTAGCGGGACAAGAGACCCAGTACTTC

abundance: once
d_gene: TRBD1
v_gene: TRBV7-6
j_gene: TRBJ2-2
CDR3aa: CASSLRTGGAGELFF
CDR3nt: TGTGCCAGCAGCCTCAGAACAGGGGGAGCCGGGGAGCTGTTTTTT

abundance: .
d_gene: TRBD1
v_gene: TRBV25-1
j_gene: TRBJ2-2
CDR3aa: CASTHPSGTGVPGELFF
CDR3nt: TGTGCCAGCACCCACCCCTCGGGGACAGGGGTCCCCGGGGAGCTGTTTTTT

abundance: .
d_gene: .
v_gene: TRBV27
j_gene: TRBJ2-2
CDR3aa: CASSLAGGLTGELFF
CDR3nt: TGTGCCAGCAGTTTAGCAGGGGGACTCACCGGGGAGCTGTTTTTT

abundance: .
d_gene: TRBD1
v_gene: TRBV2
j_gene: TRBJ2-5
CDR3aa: CASSKTQGARETQYF
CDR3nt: TGTGCCAGCAGTAAAACCCAGGGGGCTCGAGAGACCCAGTACTTC

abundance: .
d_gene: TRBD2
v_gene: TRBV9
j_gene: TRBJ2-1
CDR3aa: CASSVAPPDGLAGSYNEQFF
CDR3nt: TGTGCCAGCAGCGTAGCTCCCCCTGATGGACTAGCGGGAAGCTACAATGAGCAGTTCTTC

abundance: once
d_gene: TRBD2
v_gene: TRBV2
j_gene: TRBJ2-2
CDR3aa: CASTVTGGPGELFF
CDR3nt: TGTGCCAGCACGGTGACGGGGGGTCCCGGGGAGCTGTTTTTT

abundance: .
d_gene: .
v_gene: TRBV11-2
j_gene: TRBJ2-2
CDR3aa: CASSLGLNTGELFF
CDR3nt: TGTGCCAGCAGCTTAGGACTAAACACCGGGGAGCTGTTTTTT

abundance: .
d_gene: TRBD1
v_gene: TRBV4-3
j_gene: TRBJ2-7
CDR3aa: CASSQSPGGRTGLYEQYF
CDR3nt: TGCGCCAGCAGCCAATCCCCCGGGGGCCGGACAGGGCTATACGAGCAGTACTTC

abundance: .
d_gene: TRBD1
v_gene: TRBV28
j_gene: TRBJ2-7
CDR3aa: CASSFDRDSANPPEQYF
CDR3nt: TGTGCCAGCAGTTTTGATCGGGACAGCGCTAACCCACCCGAGCAGTACTTC

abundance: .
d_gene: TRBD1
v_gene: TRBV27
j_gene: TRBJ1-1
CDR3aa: CASSLAGGNTEAFF
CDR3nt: TGTGCCAGCAGTTTAGCAGGGGGGAACACTGAAGCTTTCTTT

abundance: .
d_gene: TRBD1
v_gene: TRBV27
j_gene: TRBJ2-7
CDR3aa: CASSTPGTGFHEQYF
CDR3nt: TGTGCCAGCAGCACTCCCGGGACAGGCTTCCACGAGCAGTACTTC

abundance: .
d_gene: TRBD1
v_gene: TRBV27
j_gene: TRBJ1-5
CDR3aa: CASSWDRGPNQPQHF
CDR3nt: TGTGCCAGCAGTTGGGACAGGGGGCCGAATCAGCCCCAGCATTTT

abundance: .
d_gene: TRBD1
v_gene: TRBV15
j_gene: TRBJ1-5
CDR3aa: CATSKRTGGPFRGDQPQHF
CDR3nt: TGTGCCACCAGCAAAAGGACAGGGGGACCCTTTCGGGGCGATCAGCCCCAGCATTTT

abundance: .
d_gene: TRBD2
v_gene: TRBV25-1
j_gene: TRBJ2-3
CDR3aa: CASSGLAGATDTQYF
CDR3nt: TGTGCCAGCAGTGGGCTAGCGGGAGCGACAGATACGCAGTATTTT

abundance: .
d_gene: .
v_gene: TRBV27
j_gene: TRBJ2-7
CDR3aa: CASSFFGGYYEQYF
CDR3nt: TGTGCCAGCAGTTTTTTTGGCGGATACTACGAGCAGTACTTC

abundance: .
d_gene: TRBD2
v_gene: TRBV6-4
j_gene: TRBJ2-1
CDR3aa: CASSDWNSGRGYEQFF
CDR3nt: TGTGCCAGCAGTGACTGGAATAGCGGGAGAGGGTATGAGCAGTTCTTC

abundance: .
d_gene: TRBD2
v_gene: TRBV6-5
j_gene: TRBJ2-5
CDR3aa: CASSPLSGSLETQYF
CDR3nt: TGTGCCAGCAGTCCACTTAGCGGGAGTTTAGAGACCCAGTACTTC

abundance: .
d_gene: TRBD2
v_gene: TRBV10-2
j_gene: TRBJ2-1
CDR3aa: CASRRTSGDEQFF
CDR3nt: TGCGCCAGCAGGAGGACTAGCGGCGATGAGCAGTTCTTC

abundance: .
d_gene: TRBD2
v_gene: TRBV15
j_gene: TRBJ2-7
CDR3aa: CATSRRWTSGYEQYF
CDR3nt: TGTGCCACCAGCAGACGTTGGACTAGCGGCTACGAGCAGTACTTC

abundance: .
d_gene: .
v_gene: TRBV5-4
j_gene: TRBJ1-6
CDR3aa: CASSPGDVNSPLHF
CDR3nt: TGTGCCAGCAGCCCAGGGGACGTGAATTCACCCCTCCACTTT

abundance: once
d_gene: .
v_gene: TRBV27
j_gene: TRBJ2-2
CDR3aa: CASSFVRETGELFF
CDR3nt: TGTGCCAGCAGTTTCGTGAGGGAAACCGGGGAGCTGTTTTTT